This passage covers 24 T cell receptor beta chains from one sample sequenced in a study of T cell repertoires in cytomegalovirus infection (dated by TCRdb to between 2018 and 2020). The data were produced on an Illumina HiSeq 1500. TCRdb reanalyzed the raw reads on its own, using fastp at Q25 for trimming and MiXCR for clone calling, and kept in-frame beta chains. Here each entry gathers all rows of one CDR3 protein and keeps the most common genes and DNA. The table for this sample lists hundreds of thousands of distinct CDR3 sequences; around 31% of them were counted only once. The ten largest clones capture around 15% of the sample. The treatment or condition tag for this specimen amounts to: in vitro stimulation with specific CMV peptide epitopes to enrich CMV-specific T cells. Which antigens these TCRs recognize remains unknown. The sequencing here drew on cultured CD8+ T cells from PBMCs, taken from culture after CMV antigen stimulation. These receptors were taken from a human donor in good health (CMV status not recorded). Some clones in this sample may be carry-over from other donors' samples.

The rearrangement uses TRBV7-9 and TRBJ1-2; 10 bases fit TRBD1. This CDR3 is built from 16 residues. Germline V gene lookup returns CDR1 SEHNR and CDR2 FQNEAQ (reference sequence). Unmatched junction bases numbered 10, after V lost 2 bases and J lost 7 bases. The CDR3 sequence is CASSLRPGQGVRGYTF. DNA for the CDR3: TGTGCCAGCAGCTTAAGGCCCGGACAGGGGGTTCGTGGCTACACCTTC.

V and J are TRBV4-1 and TRBJ1-1, with D hard to call. Germline-derived CDR1 and CDR2 are MGHRA and YSYEKL. This CDR3 is 14 amino acids long. V lost 4 bases to trimming and J lost 1 base, with 10 bases between them. The CDR3 nucleotides are TGCGCCAGCAGCCCCGAACGGGGGAACACTGAAGCTTTCTTT. It yields the protein CASSPERGNTEAFF.

This clonotype showed up many times. The chain uses TRBV7-6 and TRBJ1-1; TRBD1 might be the D (5 bases). V lost 3 bases and J 0 bases, leaving 8 bases between the germline ends. CDR1 is SGHVS and CDR2 is FNYEAQ in the germline V gene. CDR3 length: 14 residues. The CDR3, as DNA: TGTGCCAGCAGCTTTCCGACAGTGAACACTGAAGCTTTCTTT. It codes for CASSFPTVNTEAFF. Filled out from reference TRBV7-6 and TRBJ1-1, the complete variable domain reads GAGVSQSPRYKVTKRGQDVALRCDPISGHVSLYWYRQALGQGPEFLTYFNYEAQQDKSGLPNDRFSAERPEGSISTLTIQRTEQRDSAMYRCASSFPTVNTEAFFGQGTRLTVV.

This clonotype was recorded at least ten times. This chain uses TRBV28 with TRBJ2-3; weak D call: TRBD2 (6 bases). The CDR3 has 12 residues. V shed 3 bases and J shed 6 bases, with 7 bases lying between them. CDR1 is MDHEN and CDR2 is SYDVKM in the germline V gene. The CDR3 reads CASSFGRDTQYF. CDR3 coding DNA: TGTGCCAGCAGTTTTGGGAGGGATACGCAGTATTTT.

Comment on this clonotype: This sequence may be a read error, since a much larger clone differs from it by one base. The chain combines TRBV19 with TRBJ1-1; D is undetermined. V lost 4 bases to trimming and J lost 6 bases, with 15 bases between them. CDR1 and CDR2 (germline): LNHDA, SQIVND (reference sequence). The CDR3 spans 14 residues. The CDR3 is CASSTGRGIPEAFF. For the CDR3, the DNA is TGTGCCAGTAGTACAGGCCGGGGAATTCCTGAAGCTTTCTTT.

The chain couples TRBV2 to TRBJ1-3; D remains unclear. Germline V gene data show CDR1 as SNHLY and CDR2 as FYNNEI. The CDR3 covers 12 residues. Between the trimmed V and J ends, which lost 8 bases and 0 bases, there was a span of 5 bases. In DNA form, the CDR3 reads TGTGCCAGCTGGGACTCTGGAAACACCATATATTTT. Protein product: CASWDSGNTIYF.

J is TRBJ2-1 and V is TRBV9; 8 positions match TRBD2. The CDR3 runs 20 residues. The ends lost 0 bases at V and 3 bases at J; junction bases unmatched: 17. From germline, CDR1 is SGDLS and CDR2 YYNGEE. Here the CDR3 DNA reads TGTGCCAGCAGCGTAGAAGGTACTGTTGGGGCGGGACTAGTCTACAATGAGCAGTTCTTC. Encoded protein: CASSVEGTVGAGLVYNEQFF.

This sequence joins TRBV4-1 and TRBJ2-2; maybe TRBD1 (6 bases). Trimming removed 6 bases at V and 3 bases at J, with 14 bases between. This CDR3 region has 15 residues. Germline CDR1 is MGHRA and CDR2 is YSYEKL. CDR3 protein: CASRLSGVDTGELFF. CDR3 coding DNA: TGCGCCAGCAGACTTTCAGGGGTCGACACCGGGGAGCTGTTTTTT.

The V gene is TRBV2, the J gene TRBJ2-1; D unresolved. V lost 3 bases and J 8 bases, leaving 14 bases between the germline ends. The CDR3 extends over 14 amino acids. Germline V CDR1 and CDR2: SNHLY, FYNNEI. The DNA of the CDR3 is TGTGCCAGCAGTGAGTGGGCAGGATGGGATGAGCAGTTCTTC. Residues: CASSEWAGWDEQFF. Using reference TRBV2 and TRBJ2-1 for the parts outside the CDR3, the full variable domain is EPEVTQTPSHQVTQMGQEVILRCVPISNHLYFYWYRQILGQKVEFLVSFYNNEISEKSEIFDDQFSVERPDGSNFTLKIRSTKLEDSAMYFCASSEWAGWDEQFFGPGTRLTVL.

This rearrangement joins TRBV7-9 to TRBJ1-5; weak D call: TRBD1 (5 bases). Trimming removed 5 bases at V and 9 bases at J, with 23 bases between. The germline gives CDR1 SEHNR, CDR2 FQNEAQ (reference sequence). The CDR3 extends over 16 amino acids. The chain's CDR3 is CASSPGGRTPLRPQHF. As DNA, the CDR3 is TGTGCCAGCAGCCCGGGGGGACGGACCCCTCTGAGGCCCCAGCATTTT.

This clonotype showed up just a few times. The V call is TRBV20-1, the J call TRBJ2-2, with 7 bases that match TRBD2. The length of the CDR3 is 15 residues. Trimming removed 0 bases from V and 2 bases from J; junction bases left unmatched: 3. Germline values: CDR1 DFQATT, CDR2 SNEGSKA (reference sequence). CDR3: CSARDWEGNTGELFF. CDR3 nucleotide sequence: TGCAGTGCTAGAGATTGGGAGGGAAACACCGGGGAGCTGTTTTTT.

On this clonotype itself: A read error may produce the germline difference seen at one junction end. This sequence joins TRBV24-1 and TRBJ2-1; TRBD1 agrees at 8 bases. The germline gives CDR1 KGHDR, CDR2 SFDVKD. The CDR3 is made up of 14 amino acids. CDR3 loop: CATSDLRTGYEQFF. DNA for the CDR3: TGTGCCACCAGTGATTTGCGGACAGGGTATGAGCAGTTCTTT.

This clonotype was recorded a few times. This rearrangement joins TRBV27 to TRBJ2-5, with D possibly TRBD2 on 6 matching bases. Germline V gene sequence: CDR1 MNHEY, CDR2 SMNVEV (reference sequence). V lost 10 bases and J 5 bases, leaving 20 bases between the germline ends. The CDR3 is 14 amino acids. CDR3 DNA sequence: TGTGCCACCTCCTTACACCTAGCGATGGAGACCCAGTACTTC. Translation gives CATSLHLAMETQYF.

The chain links TRBV29-1 to TRBJ1-2; D ambiguous. The germline V and J ends were trimmed by 2 bases and 3 bases, with 7 bases remaining between them. The germline gives CDR1 SQVTM, CDR2 ANQGSEA. The CDR3 contains 12 residues. CDR3 residues: CSVEHGYYGYTF. The CDR3 coding sequence is TGCAGCGTTGAACATGGTTACTATGGCTACACCTTC.

In its sample, this clonotype was seen a few times. The rearrangement joins TRBV27 to TRBJ1-1; possible D gene TRBD1, 5 bases. The V end lost 6 bases, the J end lost 3 bases, and 14 bases lay between the germline ends. The CDR3 has 14 amino acids. Per germline, CDR1 MNHEY and CDR2 SMNVEV (reference sequence). The CDR3 DNA follows: TGTGCCAGCAGGGTTACGGGGGTTTACACTGAAGCTTTCTTT. Translation: CASRVTGVYTEAFF.

This clonotype was seen at least ten times. The J gene is TRBJ2-6, the V gene TRBV7-8, with a tentative D call TRBD1 (5 bases). The CDR3 has 17 residues. V gave up 3 bases and J gave up 2 bases, with 14 bases separating them. CDR1 and CDR2 from the germline V gene are SGHVS and FQNEAQ. In DNA, the CDR3 is TGTGCCAGCAGCTTTTCCCGGACAAGGGCTGGGGCCAACGTCCTGACTTTC. Translating gives CASSFSRTRAGANVLTF.

In its sample, this clonotype was seen many times. J is TRBJ2-3 and V is TRBV10-3; D gene ambiguous. CDR3 size: 14 residues. Germline loops: CDR1 ENHRY, CDR2 SYGVKD. V dropped 2 bases and J dropped 6 bases, with 12 bases sitting between them. In DNA, the CDR3 is TGTGCCATCAGTGAGAGGCTACCTCCCGATACGCAGTATTTT. Translated: CAISERLPPDTQYF.

This clonotype was counted only a few times. The chain has TRBV7-9 and TRBJ2-7; D ambiguous. V was pared by 11 bases and J by 4 bases, with 24 bases between. Per the germline V gene, CDR1 is SEHNR and CDR2 is FQNEAQ (reference sequence). The CDR3 sequence is 15 residues long. CDR3: CAGSDTLRSVYEQYF. In DNA, the CDR3 is TGTGCCGGCTCCGATACGCTCCGCTCGGTTTACGAGCAGTACTTC.

This clonotype was detected a few times. This chain links TRBV18 with TRBJ2-1, with D hard to call. The CDR3 has 15 residues. V was cut by 3 bases and J by 8 bases, with 17 bases left in between. The germline CDR1 and CDR2 sequences are KGHSH and LQKENI. CDR3 protein: CASSPYRRASDEQFF. For the CDR3, the DNA is TGTGCCAGCTCACCCTATCGAAGGGCCAGTGATGAGCAGTTCTTC.

In its sample, this clonotype was seen once. The V and J genes are TRBV20-1 and TRBJ1-2; D unclear. The CDR3 has 15 amino acids. V gave up 0 bases and J gave up 3 bases, with 14 bases separating them. CDR1 DFQATT and CDR2 SNEGSKA come from the germline V gene (reference sequence). CDR3 DNA: TGCAGTGCTAGAGATCTAACTCTGGTCCACTATGGCTACACCTTC. Protein sequence: CSARDLTLVHYGYTF.

About this clonotype: Without the conserved terminal phenylalanine or tryptophan, this CDR3 likely stems from a read error. The genes are TRBV7-2 and TRBJ2-3; unclear D gene. The CDR3 length is 13 residues. Germline assignment: CDR1 SGHTA and CDR2 FQGNSA. V lost 1 base to trimming and J lost 2 bases, with 4 bases between them. CDR3 DNA sequence: TGTGCCAGCAGCTTAGGCTTCACAGATACGCAGTATCTT. Translation gives CASSLGFTDTQYL.

The chain joins TRBV10-3 to TRBJ2-3; TRBD2 matches 12 bases. CDR3 length: 16 amino acids. Germline assignment: CDR1 ENHRY and CDR2 SYGVKD. Trimming took 5 bases from V and 7 from J; bases not matched to a gene: 10. CDR3 sequence reads: CAISLTSGGETYTQYF. CDR3 DNA: TGTGCCATCAGTTTGACTAGCGGGGGTGAAACCTATACGCAGTATTTT.

This clonotype was found many times. J is TRBJ2-1 and V is TRBV6-5, with TRBD1 matching over 10 bases. The CDR3 length is 16 residues. After removal of 2 bases from V and 2 bases from J, the junction contained 3 bases not matched to a gene. Per germline, CDR1 MNHEY and CDR2 SVGAGI. CDR3: CASSYGTGDAYNEQFF. The CDR3 DNA reads TGTGCCAGCAGTTACGGGACAGGGGATGCCTACAATGAGCAGTTCTTC.

In this sample, this clonotype turned up many times. This chain joins TRBV20-1 and TRBJ1-5; tentative D call: TRBD1 (6 bases). The length of the CDR3 is 16 residues. The germline V gene has CDR1 DFQATT and CDR2 SNEGSKA (reference sequence). Trimming removed 2 bases from V and 1 base from J, with 15 bases in between. CDR3 DNA: TGCAGTGCTAGAAATCGCGTGGGGGCAAGCAATCAGCCCCAGCATTTT. Residues: CSARNRVGASNQPQHF.